This T cell receptor beta chain emerged from a study of human T cells and chemical hapten exposure. Whole-study context: For the roughly 24-week duration of the study, patients were given weekly doses of diphenylcyclopropenone on the scalp.

TCRdb ran MiXCR on the RACE reads and lists one entry per CDR3 protein. The sample comprises roughly 380,000 distinct CDR3 sequences, roughly 4.6% of which are singletons, and roughly 2.6% rests with the top ten. On this clonotype itself: Its cognate antigen is unknown.

Study-level points and caveats: TCRs above 1 in 1000 frequency did not change with DPC sensitization. Controls formed significantly fewer large CDR3 similarity clusters than expanded TCRs did.

Time point meaning: pre-sensitization, week 0. Stated treatment: therapeutic diphenylcyclopropenone sensitization with weekly scalp DPC. V lost 0 bases to trimming and J lost 6 bases; unmatched junction nucleotides: 6. Germline values: CDR1 DFQATT, CDR2 SNEGSKA (reference sequence). This CDR3 spans 14 amino acids. The receptor was derived from a woman aged 50 to 65 with alopecia areata. Some clones in this sample may be carry-over from other donors' samples. The chain employs TRBV20-1 and TRBJ1-1; TRBD1 agrees at 8 bases. The sample in question was whole blood, obtained in connection with sensitization to the hapten diphenylcyclopropenone (DPC). The chain's CDR3 is CSARDQGRGPEAFF. DNA for the CDR3: TGCAGTGCTAGAGATCAGGGCAGGGGGCCTGAAGCTTTCTTT.